This record concerns one T cell receptor beta chain sequence. Other DNA sequences within the sample encode an identical CDR3. Treatment in this sample: approximately 18 received Ad26.COV2.S at low or high dose, single or two shots; 5 received placebo; per-sample allocation not given. After the first vaccine or placebo injection, samples were drawn on day 63. Vaccination employed an Ad26 vector expressing the Wuhan-strain SARS-CoV-2 spike. The CDR3 is 16 amino acids. In germline, CDR1 is LGHDT, CDR2 YNNKEL (reference sequence). V was clipped by 1 base and J by 2 bases, with 11 bases between them. Data came from immunoSEQ multiplex PCR; TCRdb stores just in-frame clones and leaves some out. The sample comprises approximately 480,000 clones, roughly 87% of which are singletons, and roughly 13% rests with the top ten. The entry originates in a study of Ad26.COV2.S vaccination and SARS-CoV-2 variants.

The V call is TRBV3-1 (or the pseudogene TRBV3-2), the J call TRBJ2-2; the D gene is possibly TRBD2 (6 bases). Sequenced material: peripheral blood, taken in a trial of Ad26.COV2.S vaccine versus placebo. This TCR derives from a person between 18 and 65 years old who received the Ad26.COV2.S COVID-19 vaccine or a placebo. CDR3 DNA: TGTGCCAGCAGCCAAGTAACCGGGGGTAACACCGGGGAGCTGTTTTTT. This translates into CASSQVTGGNTGELFF.